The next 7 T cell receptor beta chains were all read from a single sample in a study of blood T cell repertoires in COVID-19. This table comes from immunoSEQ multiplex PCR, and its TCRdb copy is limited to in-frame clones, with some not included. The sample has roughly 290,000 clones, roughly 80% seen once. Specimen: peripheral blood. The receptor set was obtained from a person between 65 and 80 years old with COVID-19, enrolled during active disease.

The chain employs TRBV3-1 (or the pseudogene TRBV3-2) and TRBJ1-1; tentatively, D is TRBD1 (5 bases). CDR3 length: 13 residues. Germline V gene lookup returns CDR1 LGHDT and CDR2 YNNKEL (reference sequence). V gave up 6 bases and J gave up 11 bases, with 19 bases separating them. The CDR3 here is CASRSSGEGLAFF. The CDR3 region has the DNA TGTGCCAGCAGATCTTCGGGGGAGGGTTTGGCTTTCTTT.

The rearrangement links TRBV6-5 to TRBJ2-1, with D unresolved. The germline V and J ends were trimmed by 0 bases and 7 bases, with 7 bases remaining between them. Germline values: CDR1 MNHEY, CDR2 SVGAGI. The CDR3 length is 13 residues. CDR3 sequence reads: CASSYSMTNEQFF. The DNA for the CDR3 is TGTGCCAGCAGTTACTCGATGACTAATGAGCAGTTCTTC.

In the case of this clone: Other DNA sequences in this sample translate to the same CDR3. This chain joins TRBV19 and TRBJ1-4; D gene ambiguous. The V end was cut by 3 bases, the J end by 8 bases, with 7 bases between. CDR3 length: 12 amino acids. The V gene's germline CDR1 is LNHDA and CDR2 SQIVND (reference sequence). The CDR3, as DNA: TGTGCCAGTAGTATCGGGAGGGAAAAACTGTTTTTT. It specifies CASSIGREKLFF.

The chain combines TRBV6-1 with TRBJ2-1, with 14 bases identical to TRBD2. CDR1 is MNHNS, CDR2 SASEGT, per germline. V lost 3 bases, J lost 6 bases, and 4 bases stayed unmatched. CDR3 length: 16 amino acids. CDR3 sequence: CASSDRTSGRSNEQFF. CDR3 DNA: TGTGCCAGCAGTGACCGGACTAGCGGGAGGTCCAATGAGCAGTTCTTC.

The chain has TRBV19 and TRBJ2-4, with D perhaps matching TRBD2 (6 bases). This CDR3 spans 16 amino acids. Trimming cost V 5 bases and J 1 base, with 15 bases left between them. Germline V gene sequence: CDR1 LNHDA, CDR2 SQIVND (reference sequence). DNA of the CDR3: TGTGCCAGTAGTGCGCCGGGACTTCAGGCCAAAAACATTCAGTACTTC. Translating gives CASSAPGLQAKNIQYF. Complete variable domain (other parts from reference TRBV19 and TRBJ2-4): DGGITQSPKYLFRKEGQNVTLSCEQNLNHDAMYWYRQDPGQGLRLIYYSQIVNDFQKGDIAEGYSVSREKKESFPLTVTSAQKNPTAFYLCASSAPGLQAKNIQYFGAGTRLSVL.

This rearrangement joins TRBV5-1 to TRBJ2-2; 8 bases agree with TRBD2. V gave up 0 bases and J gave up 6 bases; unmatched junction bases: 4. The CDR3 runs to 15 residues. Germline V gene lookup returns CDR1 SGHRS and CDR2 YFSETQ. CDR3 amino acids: CASSLDGGASGELFF. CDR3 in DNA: TGCGCCAGCAGCTTGGACGGGGGGGCCTCCGGGGAGCTGTTTTTT.

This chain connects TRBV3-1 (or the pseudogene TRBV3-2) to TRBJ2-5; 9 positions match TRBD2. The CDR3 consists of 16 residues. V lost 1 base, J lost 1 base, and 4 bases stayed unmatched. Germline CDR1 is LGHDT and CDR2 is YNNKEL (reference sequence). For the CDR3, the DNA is TGTGCCAGCAGCCAAGGGATAGCGGGGGCCCAAGAGACCCAGTACTTC. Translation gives CASSQGIAGAQETQYF.